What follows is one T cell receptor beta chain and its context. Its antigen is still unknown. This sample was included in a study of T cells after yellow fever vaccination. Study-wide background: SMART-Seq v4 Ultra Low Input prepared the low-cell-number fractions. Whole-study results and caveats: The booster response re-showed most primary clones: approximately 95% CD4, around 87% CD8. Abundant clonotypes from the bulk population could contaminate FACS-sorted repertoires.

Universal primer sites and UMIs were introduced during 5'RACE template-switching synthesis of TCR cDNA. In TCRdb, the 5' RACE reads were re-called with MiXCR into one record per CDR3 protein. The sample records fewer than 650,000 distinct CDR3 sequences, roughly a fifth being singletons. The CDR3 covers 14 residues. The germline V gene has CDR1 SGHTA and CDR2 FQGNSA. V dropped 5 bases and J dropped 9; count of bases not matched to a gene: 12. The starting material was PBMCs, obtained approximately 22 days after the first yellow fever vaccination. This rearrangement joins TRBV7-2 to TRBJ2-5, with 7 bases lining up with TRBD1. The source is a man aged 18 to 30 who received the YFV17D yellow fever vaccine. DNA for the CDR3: TGTGCCAGCAGCCCAGATGGGTCAGACAGGGCCCAGTACTTC. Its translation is CASSPDGSDRAQYF.